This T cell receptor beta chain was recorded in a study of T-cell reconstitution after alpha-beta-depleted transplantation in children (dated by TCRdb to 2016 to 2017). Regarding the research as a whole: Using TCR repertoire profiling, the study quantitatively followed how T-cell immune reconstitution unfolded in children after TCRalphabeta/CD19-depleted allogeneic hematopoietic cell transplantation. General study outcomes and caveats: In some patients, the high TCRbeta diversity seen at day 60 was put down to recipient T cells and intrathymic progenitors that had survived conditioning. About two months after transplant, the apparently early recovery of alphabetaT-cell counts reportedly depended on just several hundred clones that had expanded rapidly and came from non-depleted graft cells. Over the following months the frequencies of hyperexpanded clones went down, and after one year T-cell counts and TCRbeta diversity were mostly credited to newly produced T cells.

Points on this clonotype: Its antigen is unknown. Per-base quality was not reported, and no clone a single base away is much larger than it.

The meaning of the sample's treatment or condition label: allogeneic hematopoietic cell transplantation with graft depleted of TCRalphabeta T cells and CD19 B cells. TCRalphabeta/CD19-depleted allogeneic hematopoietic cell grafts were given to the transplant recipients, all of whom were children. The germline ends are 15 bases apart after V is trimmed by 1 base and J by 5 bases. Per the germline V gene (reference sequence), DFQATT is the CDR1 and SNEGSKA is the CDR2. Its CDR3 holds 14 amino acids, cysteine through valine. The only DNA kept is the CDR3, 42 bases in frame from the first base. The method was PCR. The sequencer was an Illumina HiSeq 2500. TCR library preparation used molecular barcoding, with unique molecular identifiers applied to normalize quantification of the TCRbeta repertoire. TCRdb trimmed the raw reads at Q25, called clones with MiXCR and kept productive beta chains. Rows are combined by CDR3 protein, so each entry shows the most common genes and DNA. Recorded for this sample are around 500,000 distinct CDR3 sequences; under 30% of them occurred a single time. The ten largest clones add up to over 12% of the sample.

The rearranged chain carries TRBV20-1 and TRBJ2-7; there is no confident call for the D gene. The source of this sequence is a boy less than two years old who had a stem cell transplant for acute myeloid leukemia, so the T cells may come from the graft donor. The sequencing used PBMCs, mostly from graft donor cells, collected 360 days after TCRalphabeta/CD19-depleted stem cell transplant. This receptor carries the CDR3 CSARGTTIVDEQYV. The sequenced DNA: TGCAGTGCTAGAGGTACCACAATCGTCGACGAGCAGTACGTC.